Listed below are T cell receptor beta chains from one sample, sequenced in a study of blood T cell repertoires in COVID-19. The assay was immunoSEQ multiplex PCR, and TCRdb's table has in-frame clones only and misses some. The repertoire holds 70,000 to 95,000 clones, with about 92% as singletons. Sequenced sample: peripheral blood. The receptors derive from a man in his fifties or sixties with acute or convalescent COVID-19. CDR3s include the opening cysteine and the closing phenylalanine or tryptophan. The D gene is left open where the match is weak. Clone sizes are given selectively: once, few, many, or a class where the clone is expanded.

>TRBV19|.|TRBJ1-2|.
CASSIDRDGGGYTF
TGTGCCAGTAGTATAGATCGCGACGGAGGAGGCTACACCTTC
>TRBV19|.|TRBJ2-5|.
CASSTRQKETQYF
TGTGCCAGTAGTACCAGACAGAAAGAGACCCAGTACTTC
>TRBV28|TRBD1|TRBJ1-4|.
CASSSDRVGEKLFF
TGTGCCAGCAGTTCCGACAGGGTAGGGGAAAAACTGTTTTTT
>TRBV11-1|TRBD2|TRBJ2-7|.
CASSLRLAGKDEQYF
TGTGCCAGCAGCCTCCGACTAGCGGGAAAAGACGAGCAGTACTTC
>TRBV6-2/TRBV6-3|TRBD1|TRBJ1-1|.
CASSLARTGSTEAFF
TGTGCCAGCAGTCTCGCCCGGACAGGGTCCACTGAAGCTTTCTTT
>TRBV5-5|.|TRBJ2-2|medium-sized
CASSLTALGLDGELFF
TGTGCCAGCAGCTTAACTGCACTAGGATTAGACGGGGAGCTGTTTTTT
>TRBV7-2|.|TRBJ1-6|.
CASSPRRGNNSPLHF
TGTGCCAGCAGCCCCAGACGGGGAAACAATTCACCCCTCCACTTT
>TRBV6-6|.|TRBJ2-1|.
CASTGTATYNEQFF
TGTGCCAGCACCGGGACTGCGACCTACAATGAGCAGTTCTTC
>TRBV11-2|TRBD1|TRBJ1-2|.
CASSLRTGGFGYTF
TGTGCCAGCAGCTTAAGGACAGGGGGCTTTGGCTACACCTTC
>TRBV2|.|TRBJ2-4|.
CASKVIMADIQYF
TGTGCCAGCAAGGTCATTATGGCGGACATTCAGTACTTC
>TRBV6-6|.|TRBJ1-4|.
CASSLLGRRDNEKLFF
TGTGCCAGCAGTCTCCTTGGGAGACGGGATAATGAAAAACTGTTTTTT
>TRBV18|TRBD2|TRBJ2-2|.
CASSPRLAGAEGTGELFF
TGTGCCAGCTCACCGAGACTAGCGGGGGCAGAGGGCACCGGGGAGCTGTTTTTT
>TRBV19|TRBD2|TRBJ2-5|.
CASSIATGGGRETQYF
TGTGCCAGTAGTATTGCTACCGGGGGGGGGCGAGAGACCCAGTACTTC
>TRBV4-3|.|TRBJ2-5|.
CASSQDSRQQETQYF
TGCGCCAGCAGCCAAGATTCTAGGCAGCAAGAGACCCAGTACTTC
>TRBV5-1|TRBD2|TRBJ2-1|.
CASSLASSGHANEQFF
TGCGCCAGCAGCTTGGCCTCTAGCGGGCACGCCAATGAGCAGTTCTTC
>TRBV28|TRBD1|TRBJ1-5|once
CASSPQGYQPQHF
TGTGCCAGCAGTCCACAGGGGTACCAGCCCCAGCATTTT
>TRBV5-1|.|TRBJ2-2|once
CASRIGESNTGELFF
TGCGCCAGCAGGATAGGGGAATCGAACACCGGGGAGCTGTTTTTT
>TRBV6-5|.|TRBJ1-3|.
CASSYEAAGNTIYF
TGTGCCAGCAGTTACGAGGCTGCGGGAAACACCATATATTTT
>TRBV4-1|TRBD1|TRBJ1-1|.
CASSILRDRNTEAFF
TGCGCCAGCAGCATCCTCCGGGACAGGAACACTGAAGCTTTCTTT
>TRBV6-6|.|TRBJ2-5|.
CASSLERDQETQYF
TGTGCCAGCAGTCTTGAGCGGGACCAAGAGACCCAGTACTTC
>TRBV5-1|TRBD2|TRBJ2-3|.
CASSLGAGVTDTQYF
TGCGCCAGCAGCTTGGGAGCGGGAGTCACAGATACGCAGTATTTT
>TRBV12-3/TRBV12-4|TRBD1|TRBJ2-5|.
CASSTTGKETQYF
TGTGCCAGCAGCACGACAGGGAAGGAGACCCAGTACTTC
>TRBV6-5|TRBD1|TRBJ2-2|.
CASKTTGDTGELFF
TGTGCCAGCAAGACGACAGGGGACACCGGGGAGCTGTTTTTT
>TRBV7-8|.|TRBJ1-1|.
CASSLGGEPEAFF
TGTGCCAGCAGCTTAGGGGGGGAACCTGAAGCTTTCTTT
>TRBV28|.|TRBJ2-2|few
CASSPPHAGTFSTSTGELFF
TGTGCCAGCAGTCCACCCCACGCCGGGACATTTTCCACCTCGACCGGGGAGCTGTTTTTT
>TRBV2|.|TRBJ1-3|.
CASTPGLRGNTIYF
TGTGCCAGCACTCCGGGTCTTCGAGGAAACACCATATATTTT
>TRBV20-1|.|TRBJ2-1|.
CSASNRIYNEQFF
TGCAGTGCTAGTAACAGAATCTACAATGAGCAGTTCTTC
>TRBV28|.|TRBJ2-3|.
CASSLGASTQYF
TGTGCCAGCAGTTTAGGAGCGAGTACGCAGTATTTT
>TRBV5-5|.|TRBJ2-2|.
CASSLYGGSNTGELFF
TGTGCCAGCAGCTTATATGGGGGGTCTAACACCGGGGAGCTGTTTTTT
>TRBV7-3|.|TRBJ2-5|.
CASSLTGRRETQYF
TGTGCCAGCAGCTTAACTGGGCGTAGAGAGACCCAGTACTTC
>TRBV7-9|.|TRBJ2-6|once
CASSALSGANVLTF
TGTGCCAGCTCCGCGCTCTCTGGGGCCAACGTCCTGACTTTC
>TRBV5-1|TRBD1|TRBJ1-1|.
CASSLGDRETEAFF
TGCGCCAGCAGCTTGGGGGACAGGGAAACTGAAGCTTTCTTT
>TRBV15|TRBD2|TRBJ2-1|.
CATSRVPGTTVTLRQFF
TGTGCCACCAGCAGAGTCCCCGGGACTACTGTGACCTTGAGGCAGTTCTTC
>TRBV3-1/TRBV3-2|TRBD1|TRBJ1-4|.
CASSQGQGAINEKLFF
TGTGCCAGCAGCCAAGGGCAGGGGGCGATTAACGAAAAACTGTTTTTT